Given below is one T cell receptor beta chain in context. This CDR3 comprises 15 residues. Germline CDR1 MRHNA, CDR2 SNTAGT. V was shortened by 2 bases and J by 2 bases, with 10 bases between the two germline ends. The sample comes from a study of OX40 agonist ivuxolimab in advanced cancers. TCRdb keeps only in-frame clones here, not all; method: immunoSEQ multiplex PCR. The sample records 15,000 to 20,000 clones, around 70% being singletons. This TCR was recovered from an adult with an advanced solid tumor such as melanoma, head and neck, liver or kidney cancer. J is TRBJ2-1 and V is TRBV6-4; D gene unclear. Source: CD4+ or CD8+ T cells sorted from blood, taken in a trial of the OX40 agonist ivuxolimab. The CDR3 DNA is TGTGCCAGCAGTGACGGACGAGGAACCTACAATGAGCAGTTCTTC. This translates into CASSDGRGTYNEQFF.